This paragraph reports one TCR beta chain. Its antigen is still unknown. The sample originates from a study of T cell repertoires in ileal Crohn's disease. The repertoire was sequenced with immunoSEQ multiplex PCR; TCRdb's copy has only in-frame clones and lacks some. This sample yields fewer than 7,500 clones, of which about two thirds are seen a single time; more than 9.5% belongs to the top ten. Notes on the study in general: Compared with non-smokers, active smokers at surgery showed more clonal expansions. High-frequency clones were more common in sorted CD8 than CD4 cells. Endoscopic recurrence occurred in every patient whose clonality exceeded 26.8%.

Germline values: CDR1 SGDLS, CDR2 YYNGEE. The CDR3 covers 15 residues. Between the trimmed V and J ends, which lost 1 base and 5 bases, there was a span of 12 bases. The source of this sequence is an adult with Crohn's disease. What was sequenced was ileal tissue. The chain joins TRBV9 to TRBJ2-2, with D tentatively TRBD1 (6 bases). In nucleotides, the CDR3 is TGTGCCAGCAGCGTACGGCCAGGGGAAACCGGGGAGCTGTTTTTT. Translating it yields CASSVRPGETGELFF. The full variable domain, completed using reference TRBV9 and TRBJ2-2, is DSGVTQTPKHLITATGQRVTLRCSPRSGDLSVYWYQQSLDQGLQFLIQYYNGEERAKGNILERFSAQQFPDLHSELNLSSLELGDSALYFCASSVRPGETGELFFGEGSRLTVL.